These T cell receptor beta chains were read from a single sample in a study of graft-versus-host responses after intestinal transplantation. Libraries were prepared by immunoSEQ multiplex PCR; TCRdb keeps only in-frame clonotypes and omits some of them. The sample records around 100,000 clones, 90% to 95% being singletons. The antigens these receptors bind are not known. This sample comprised unstimulated CD4+ T cells sorted from spleen or lymph node cells, obtained before transplant. These receptors were collected from a human donor who was the organ donor for an intestinal transplant. CDR3s include the opening cysteine and the closing phenylalanine or tryptophan. Fields, in order: CDR3 length, V gene, clone size, J gene, D gene, CDR3 protein, CDR3 DNA. D genes are given only for firm matches. The size field is filled for only some rows; it gives once, few, many or a size class.

cdr3_length: 15; v_call: TRBV30; clone_size: .; j_call: TRBJ2-7; d_call: TRBD2; cdr3_aa: CAWSAQRGVSYEQYF; cdr3_nt: TGTGCCTGGAGTGCCCAGCGGGGGGTTTCCTACGAGCAGTACTTC
cdr3_length: 18; v_call: TRBV10-3; clone_size: .; j_call: TRBJ1-1; d_call: TRBD1; cdr3_aa: CAISESSGTANMNTEAFF; cdr3_nt: TGTGCCATCAGTGAGTCTTCCGGGACAGCAAATATGAACACTGAAGCTTTCTTT
cdr3_length: 21; v_call: TRBV4-2; clone_size: .; j_call: TRBJ2-1; d_call: .; cdr3_aa: CASSQDPGAGVFLLTYNEQFF; cdr3_nt: TGTGCCAGCAGCCAAGATCCTGGGGCAGGGGTTTTTCTCCTTACCTACAATGAGCAGTTCTTC
cdr3_length: 15; v_call: TRBV5-1; clone_size: .; j_call: TRBJ1-2; d_call: .; cdr3_aa: CASSMGPQGLDGYTF; cdr3_nt: TGCGCCAGCAGCATGGGGCCTCAGGGGTTGGATGGCTACACCTTC
cdr3_length: 14; v_call: TRBV4-2; clone_size: .; j_call: TRBJ2-7; d_call: TRBD2; cdr3_aa: CASSLWGGGYEQYF; cdr3_nt: TGTGCCAGCAGCCTCTGGGGCGGGGGCTACGAGCAGTACTTC
cdr3_length: 16; v_call: TRBV27; clone_size: .; j_call: TRBJ1-4; d_call: TRBD1; cdr3_aa: CASRGQGFGTNEKLFF; cdr3_nt: TGTGCCAGCAGGGGACAGGGGTTCGGGACTAATGAAAAACTGTTTTTT
cdr3_length: 13; v_call: TRBV7-2; clone_size: .; j_call: TRBJ1-1; d_call: .; cdr3_aa: CASSSRPGTEAFF; cdr3_nt: TGTGCCAGCAGCTCCCGTCCCGGCACTGAAGCTTTCTTT
cdr3_length: 13; v_call: TRBV6-6; clone_size: .; j_call: TRBJ2-2; d_call: TRBD1; cdr3_aa: CASTTTGAGELFF; cdr3_nt: TGTGCCAGCACCACGACAGGGGCCGGGGAGCTGTTTTTT
cdr3_length: 11; v_call: TRBV6-5; clone_size: .; j_call: TRBJ2-3; d_call: .; cdr3_aa: CASTSRDTQYF; cdr3_nt: TGTGCCAGCACCTCGCGGGATACGCAGTATTTT
cdr3_length: 15; v_call: TRBV19; clone_size: few; j_call: TRBJ1-1; d_call: .; cdr3_aa: CASSIFGGLATEAFF; cdr3_nt: TGTGCCAGTAGTATATTTGGAGGGTTGGCCACTGAAGCTTTCTTT
cdr3_length: 13; v_call: TRBV21-1; clone_size: .; j_call: TRBJ1-6; d_call: .; cdr3_aa: CASRRQGNSPLHF; cdr3_nt: TGTGCCAGCAGACGACAGGGGAATTCACCCCTCCACTTT
cdr3_length: 14; v_call: TRBV4-1; clone_size: .; j_call: TRBJ2-5; d_call: .; cdr3_aa: CASSRARGRETQYF; cdr3_nt: TGCGCCAGCAGCCGTGCCAGAGGGAGAGAGACCCAGTACTTC
cdr3_length: 17; v_call: TRBV29-1; clone_size: .; j_call: TRBJ2-2; d_call: TRBD2; cdr3_aa: CSVEHASGVRNTGELFF; cdr3_nt: TGCAGCGTTGAGCATGCTAGCGGGGTTCGAAACACCGGGGAGCTGTTTTTT
cdr3_length: 15; v_call: TRBV5-4; clone_size: .; j_call: TRBJ2-1; d_call: .; cdr3_aa: CASSLELAPSNEQFF; cdr3_nt: TGTGCCAGCAGCTTAGAACTAGCCCCCTCGAATGAGCAGTTCTTC
cdr3_length: 19; v_call: TRBV19; clone_size: .; j_call: TRBJ2-2; d_call: .; cdr3_aa: CASSTPPGTPAANTGELFF; cdr3_nt: TGTGCCAGTAGTACCCCTCCCGGGACTCCTGCCGCGAACACCGGGGAGCTGTTTTTT